In this sample, the clone carrying this T cell receptor beta chain turned up once. The antigen is not known. The sample belongs to a study of early T cells in non-severe SARS-CoV-2 infection. The overall study: Unsorted whole blood bulk RNA was sequenced, with unpaired chains.

V lost 1 base, J lost 3 bases, and 16 bases lay in between. The germline gives CDR1 LGHDT, CDR2 YNNKEL (reference sequence). The CDR3 extends over 16 amino acids. The study, taken as a whole, reports: Matching with VDJdb favored anti-spike CD8 responses (missing private and CD4 specificities).

Attachment of unique molecular identifiers to individual cDNA molecules was performed. TCRdb recomputed calls from the 5' RACE reads with MiXCR, one row per CDR3 protein. The table shows under 45,000 distinct CDR3 sequences, with approximately 8.7% occurring only once. This sequence joins TRBV3-1 and TRBJ2-7; the D gene is possibly TRBD1 (6 bases). This material consisted of whole blood, taken at baseline. The source of this sequence is an adult who was a healthcare worker with PCR-confirmed SARS-CoV-2 infection or an uninfected control (not recorded which). The CDR3 nucleotides read TGTGCCAGCAGCCAAGGAGGACAGTTATCCAGCTACGAGCAGTACTTC. It is translated as CASSQGGQLSSYEQYF.